The subject of this entry is one T cell receptor beta chain. Its target is not known. The sample comes from a study of cytomegalovirus exposure and HLA in healthy donors. Study-level results: A subsequent analysis found that TCR clusters from the first cohort also tended to co-occur in the 110 or so validation repertoires, with about 95% of cluster scores above 0. The classifier, whose performance was assessed in both the original and validation cohorts, reportedly diagnosed cytomegalovirus status with high specificity and sensitivity.

Sequencing used immunoSEQ multiplex PCR; TCRdb keeps in-frame clones, though not all of them. The sample shows about 250,000 clones, 85% to 90% of them seen only once. CDR1 and CDR2 from the germline V gene are LGHNA and YNFKEQ. Losses at the gene ends were 0 bases for V and 9 bases for J; bases not matched to a gene: 3. The CDR3 is 15 residues long. This receptor was taken from a man between 18 and 29 years old in good health and CMV-seronegative. This chain joins TRBV4-2 and TRBJ1-6; 9 nucleotides align to TRBD1. Sequenced: PBMCs. The CDR3 loop is CASSQDRTGVSPLHF. The DNA of the CDR3 is TGTGCCAGCAGCCAAGATAGGACAGGGGTTTCACCCCTCCACTTT.